The clone carrying this T cell receptor (beta chain) was observed at least ten times. A read error may account for a junction end that differs from germline. These data come from a study of metastatic and nonmetastatic thyroid tumors. Study at large: Peripheral blood and tumor or nodule samples from malignant and benign thyroid patients were compared.

TCRdb re-clonotyped the PCR reads through MiXCR. The sample has over 45,000 clones, around a quarter seen once. Patients had received no treatment of any kind before thyroid surgery. The CDR3 is made up of 15 amino acids. Per germline, CDR1 SGHTA and CDR2 FQGTGA. The material sequenced was blood. The genes are TRBV7-3 and TRBJ1-6; a weak D match, TRBD1 (6 bases). The TCR sequence derives from a male donor with papillary thyroid cancer or a benign thyroid nodule (not recorded which). Some clones in this sample may be carry-over from other donors' samples. Here the CDR3 reads CASSQSGTRGSLLHF. CDR3 nucleotides: TGTGCCAGTAGCCAATCCGGGACACGAGGCTCACTCCTCCACTTT.